Below, 4 T cell receptor beta chains from the same sample are listed, as sequenced in a study of regulatory T cells in long-lasting Graves disease. The time point is: newly diagnosed GD, antithyroid drugs for less than 3 months. Generation of the TCR library employed RNA extracted from PBMCs. For TCR beta, libraries came from iRepertoire HTBI primers and Arm-PCR of CDR3 regions. A single record per CDR3 protein comes from TCRdb applying MiXCR to the multiplex PCR reads. The sample contains roughly 400,000 distinct CDR3 sequences, 15% of which appear only once. The sample was also linked to a second study, of T cells in Graves' hyperthyroidism and ophthalmopathy.

The starting material was peripheral blood mononuclear cells (PBMCs), obtained at new diagnosis, from a patient treated with antithyroid drugs. The receptor set was obtained from a middle-aged woman with Graves disease.

This clonotype has a count of ten or more. The chain couples TRBV28 to TRBJ2-1, with D perhaps TRBD2 (6 bases). The CDR3 consists of 14 residues. V lost 2 bases to trimming and J lost 7 bases, with 12 bases between them. The germline V gene encodes CDR1 MDHEN and CDR2 SYDVKM. CDR3 bases: TGTGCCAGCAGTTTAGCTCCCGCGGGGAATGAGCAGTTCTTC. This translates into CASSLAPAGNEQFF. Filled out from reference TRBV28 and TRBJ2-1, the complete variable domain reads DVKVTQSSRYLVKRTGEKVFLECVQDMDHENMFWYRQDPGLGLRLIYFSYDVKMKEKGDIPEGYSVSREKKERFSLILESASTNQTSMYLCASSLAPAGNEQFFGPGTRLTVL.

This clonotype was counted many times. This rearrangement joins TRBV29-1 to TRBJ2-1; D uncertain. Germline values: CDR1 SQVTM, CDR2 ANQGSEA. The V gene lost 1 base and the J gene lost 6 bases, with 10 bases spanning the gap. CDR3 length: 13 residues. Here the CDR3 reads CSVEVDRPNEQFF. CDR3 bases: TGCAGCGTTGAAGTGGATAGACCCAATGAGCAGTTCTTC.

The sample holds a few counts of this clonotype. V is TRBV7-6 and J is TRBJ2-3; TRBD2 aligns across 8 bases. Per the germline V gene, CDR1 is SGHVS and CDR2 is FNYEAQ. V trimming: 2 bases; J trimming: 3 bases; junction bases outside the gene matches: 10. The CDR3 length is 17 residues. CDR3 sequence (DNA): TGTGCCAGCAGCTTATTAGCGGGGTCGTCTCCAACAGATACGCAGTATTTT. Translating it yields CASSLLAGSSPTDTQYF.

This rearrangement joins TRBV27 to TRBJ2-1, with no clear D. Germline V gene data show CDR1 as MNHEY and CDR2 as SMNVEV (reference sequence). The CDR3 loop spans 14 amino acids. Trimming took off 3 bases at V and 7 bases at J, with 13 bases between the two ends. For the CDR3, the DNA is TGTGCCAGCAGTTTCGGATCAGTAGAGAATGAGCAGTTCTTC. Translating it yields CASSFGSVENEQFF.